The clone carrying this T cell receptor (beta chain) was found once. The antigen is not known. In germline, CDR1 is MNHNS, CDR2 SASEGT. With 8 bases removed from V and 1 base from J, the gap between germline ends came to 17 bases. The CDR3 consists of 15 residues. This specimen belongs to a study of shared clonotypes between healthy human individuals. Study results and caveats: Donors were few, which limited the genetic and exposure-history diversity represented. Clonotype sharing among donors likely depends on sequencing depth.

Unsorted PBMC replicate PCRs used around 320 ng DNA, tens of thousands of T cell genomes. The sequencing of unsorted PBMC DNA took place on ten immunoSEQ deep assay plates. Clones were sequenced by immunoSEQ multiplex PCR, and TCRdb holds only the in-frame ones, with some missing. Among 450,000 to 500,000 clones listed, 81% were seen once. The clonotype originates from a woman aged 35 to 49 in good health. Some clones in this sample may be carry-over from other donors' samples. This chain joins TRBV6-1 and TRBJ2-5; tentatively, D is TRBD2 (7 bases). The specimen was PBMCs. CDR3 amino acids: CASERGGGVQETQYF. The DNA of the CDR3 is TGTGCCAGCGAGAGAGGAGGGGGGGTCCAAGAGACCCAGTACTTC.